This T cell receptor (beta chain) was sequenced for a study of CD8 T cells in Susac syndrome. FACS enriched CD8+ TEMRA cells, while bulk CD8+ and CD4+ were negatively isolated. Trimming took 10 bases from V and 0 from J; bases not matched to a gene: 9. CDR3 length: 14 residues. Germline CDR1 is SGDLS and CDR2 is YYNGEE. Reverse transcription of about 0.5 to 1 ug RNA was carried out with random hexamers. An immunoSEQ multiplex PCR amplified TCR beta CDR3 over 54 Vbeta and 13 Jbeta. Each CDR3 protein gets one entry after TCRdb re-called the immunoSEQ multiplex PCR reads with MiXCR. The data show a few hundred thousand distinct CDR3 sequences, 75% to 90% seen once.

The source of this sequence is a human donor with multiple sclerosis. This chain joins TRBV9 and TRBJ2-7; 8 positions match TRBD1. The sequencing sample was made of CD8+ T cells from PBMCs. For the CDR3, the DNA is TGTGCCTCAGGGGGCGCGGGAACCTCCTACGAGCAGTACTTC. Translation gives CASGGAGTSYEQYF.